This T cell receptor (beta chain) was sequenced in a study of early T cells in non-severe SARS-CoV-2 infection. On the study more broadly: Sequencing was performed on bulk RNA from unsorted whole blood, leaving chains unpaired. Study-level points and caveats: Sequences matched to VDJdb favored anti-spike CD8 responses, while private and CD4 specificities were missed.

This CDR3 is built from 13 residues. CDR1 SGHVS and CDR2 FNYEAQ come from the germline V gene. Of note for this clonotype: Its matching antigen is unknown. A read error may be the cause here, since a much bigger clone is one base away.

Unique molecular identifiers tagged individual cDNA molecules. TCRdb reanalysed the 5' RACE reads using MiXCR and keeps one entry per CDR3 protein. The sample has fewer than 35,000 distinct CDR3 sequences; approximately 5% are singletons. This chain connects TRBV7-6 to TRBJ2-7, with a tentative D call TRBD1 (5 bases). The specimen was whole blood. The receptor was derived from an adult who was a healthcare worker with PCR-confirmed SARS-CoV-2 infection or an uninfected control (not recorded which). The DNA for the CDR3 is TGTACCAGCAGCCCCAATCGCAGGGACGAGCAGTACTTC. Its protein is CTSSPNRRDEQYF.